This TCR beta chain was recorded in a study of blood T cell repertoires in COVID-19. Study information: In each case, the material was cDNA or gDNA derived from T cells, B-cell-depleted T cells, or PBMCs.

Of note for this clone: At one end the junction does not follow the germline gene, possibly because of a read error.

Germline V CDR1 and CDR2: KGHSH, LQKENI. The CDR3 has 16 amino acids. Original handling: Amplification with reference gene primers provided the estimates of nucleated cell counts. Sequencing was performed with immunoSEQ multiplex PCR; in TCRdb, only in-frame clones are kept and a portion is missing. The V and J calls and the clone size are those of that table, but D and trimming were determined from the DNA. The table includes about 170,000 clones, roughly four fifths detected once. What was sequenced was peripheral blood. This TCR was sampled from a woman older than 75 with acute or convalescent COVID-19. The gene calls are TRBV18 and TRBJ2-1; TRBD2 matches 9 bases. CDR3 amino acids: CASSPLGGGDYNEQFF. DNA of the CDR3: TGTGCCAGCTCCCCACTCGGCGGGGGGGACTACAATGAGCAGTTCTTC.